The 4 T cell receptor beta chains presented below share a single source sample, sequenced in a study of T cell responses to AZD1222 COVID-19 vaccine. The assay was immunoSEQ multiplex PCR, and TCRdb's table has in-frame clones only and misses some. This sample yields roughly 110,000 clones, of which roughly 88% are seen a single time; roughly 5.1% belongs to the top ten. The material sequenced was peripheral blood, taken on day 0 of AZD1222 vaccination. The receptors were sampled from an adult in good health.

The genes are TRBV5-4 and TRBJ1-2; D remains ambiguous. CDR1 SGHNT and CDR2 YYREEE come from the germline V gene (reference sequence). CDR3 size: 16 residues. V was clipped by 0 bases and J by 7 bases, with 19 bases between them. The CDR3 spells CASSLVSEGPLGGYTF. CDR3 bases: TGTGCCAGCAGCTTGGTTTCGGAAGGGCCTCTGGGTGGCTACACCTTC.

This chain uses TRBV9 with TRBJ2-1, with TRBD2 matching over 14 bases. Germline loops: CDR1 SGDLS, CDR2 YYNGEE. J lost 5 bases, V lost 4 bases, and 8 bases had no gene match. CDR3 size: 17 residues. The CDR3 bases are TGTGCCAGCAGCCTCGGGACTAGCGGGAGTAGGCACAATGAGCAGTTCTTC. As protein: CASSLGTSGSRHNEQFF. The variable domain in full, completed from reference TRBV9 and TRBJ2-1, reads DSGVTQTPKHLITATGQRVTLRCSPRSGDLSVYWYQQSLDQGLQFLIQYYNGEERAKGNILERFSAQQFPDLHSELNLSSLELGDSALYFCASSLGTSGSRHNEQFFGPGTRLTVL.

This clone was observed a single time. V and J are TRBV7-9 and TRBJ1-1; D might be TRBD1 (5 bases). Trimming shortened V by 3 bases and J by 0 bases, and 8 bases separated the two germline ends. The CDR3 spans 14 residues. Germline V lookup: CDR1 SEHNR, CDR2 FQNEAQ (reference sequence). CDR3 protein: CASSFEGMNTEAFF. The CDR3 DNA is TGTGCCAGCAGCTTCGAGGGGATGAACACTGAAGCTTTCTTT.

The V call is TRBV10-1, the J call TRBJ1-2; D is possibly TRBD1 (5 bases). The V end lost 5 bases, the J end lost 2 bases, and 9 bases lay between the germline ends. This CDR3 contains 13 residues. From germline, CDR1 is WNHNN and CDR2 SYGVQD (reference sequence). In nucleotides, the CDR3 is TGCGCCAGCAGTCCGGGGGGAAACTATGGCTACACCTTC. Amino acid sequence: CASSPGGNYGYTF.